These 32 T cell receptor beta chains share one sample of origin, sequenced in a study of beta chain features in type 1 diabetes (dated by TCRdb to 2017 to 2018). Study-level results and caveats: Type 1 diabetes patients showed a moderate but significant shortening of TCRB CDR3 length in all four CD4+ subsets.

The library was obtained by the immunoSEQ multiplex PCR assay. The High Capacity cDNA Reverse Transcription Kit was used to reverse transcribe all of the isolated RNA, meaning that expressed TCRB transcripts were what got sequenced. TCRdb took over this immuneACCESS table, retaining in-frame rearrangements with V and J assigned. Such tables are incomplete; in checked studies, under half of the missing clones stem from an unresolved V gene, and the remainder is unexplained. The sample records hundreds of thousands of clones, about an eighth of which are singletons. Together, the top ten hold 0.022% of the sample. These receptors' targets are unknown. The sequencing sample was made of naive CD4+ T cells from blood. The cell subset or site label, read with the paper, signifies: true naive CD4+ T cells. The receptor set was obtained from a man aged 18 to 35 with type 1 diabetes.

This chain joins TRBV4-1 and TRBJ1-6; D not resolved. CDR1 and CDR2 (germline): MGHRA, YSYEKL. The CDR3 runs to 15 residues. Trimming stripped 4 bases from V and 3 bases from J, with 10 bases between. CDR3 coding DNA: TGCGCCAGCAGCCCGATACAGCTCTATAATTCACCCCTCCACTTT. The encoded protein is CASSPIQLYNSPLHF.

A few counts support this clone. This sequence joins TRBV7-9 and TRBJ2-2; D is undetermined. The V gene's germline CDR1 is SEHNR and CDR2 FQNEAQ (reference sequence). The CDR3 is made up of 13 amino acids. The ends were cut back, 7 bases at V and 1 base at J, with 7 bases in the middle. CDR3 nucleotides: TGTGCCAGCAACAACAGGAACACCGGGGAGCTGTTTTTT. Translating gives CASNNRNTGELFF.

The J gene is TRBJ2-7, the V gene TRBV4-1, with TRBD2 as a possible D gene (5 bases). V was shortened by 4 bases and J by 9 bases, with 16 bases between the two germline ends. This CDR3 comprises 13 residues. The germline gives CDR1 MGHRA, CDR2 YSYEKL. CDR3 protein: CASSPLAGGGQYF. The CDR3, as DNA: TGCGCCAGCAGCCCCCTTGCGGGTGGTGGGCAGTACTTC.

This clone was detected only a few times. V is TRBV23-1 and J is TRBJ2-6, with D possibly being TRBD1 (6 bases). TRBV23-1 is placed among ORFs of uncertain function. The CDR3 length is 18 residues. The ends were cut back, 0 bases at V and 1 base at J, with 13 bases in the middle. The CDR3 reads CASSQSNREKSGANVLTF. The CDR3 DNA follows: TGCGCCAGCAGTCAATCCAACAGGGAGAAGTCTGGGGCCAACGTCCTGACTTTC.

This clone was detected a few times. The chain combines TRBV6-5 with TRBJ1-2; tentative D call: TRBD1 (5 bases). Trimming removed 6 bases from V and 1 base from J, with 15 bases in between. This CDR3 comprises 15 residues. CDR1 and CDR2 (germline): MNHEY, SVGAGI. In nucleotides, the CDR3 is TGTGCCAGCAGACCTCCGGGACGCGTTAACTATGGCTACACCTTC. It codes for CASRPPGRVNYGYTF.

The chain has TRBV10-3 and TRBJ1-5; D is undetermined. Germline V lookup: CDR1 ENHRY, CDR2 SYGVKD. This CDR3 is built from 14 residues. The germline V and J ends were trimmed by 5 bases and 0 bases, with 8 bases remaining between them. The CDR3: CAISLHYSNQPQHF. CDR3 bases: TGTGCCATCAGTCTCCATTATAGCAATCAGCCCCAGCATTTT.

This chain uses TRBV29-1 with TRBJ1-1, with D tentatively TRBD1 (6 bases). V was pared by 6 bases and J by 4 bases, with 12 bases between. The CDR3 has 12 amino acids. Germline CDR1 reads SQVTM; CDR2 reads ANQGSEA. CDR3 in DNA: TGCAGCGTCCTCGGGGGGCGCACTGAAGCTTTCTTT. This gives the protein CSVLGGRTEAFF.

This chain uses TRBV19 with TRBJ1-2; a possible D gene is TRBD1 (5 bases). Germline V gives CDR1 LNHDA, CDR2 SQIVND (reference sequence). This CDR3 contains 14 residues. Trimming took 3 bases from V and 0 from J, leaving 8 bases between them. The CDR3 protein is CASSMGGPNYGYTF. CDR3 DNA: TGTGCCAGTAGTATGGGGGGACCTAACTATGGCTACACCTTC.

This clone was seen a few times. The chain couples TRBV30 to TRBJ1-2; TRBD1 aligns across 10 bases. Germline V gene sequence: CDR1 GTSNPN, CDR2 SVGIG (reference sequence). This CDR3 has 13 amino acids. After removal of 4 bases from V and 8 bases from J, the junction contained 7 bases not matched to a gene. CDR3 DNA: TGTGCCTGGACCCGGGACAGGGGTAGAGGCTACACCTTC. Its translation is CAWTRDRGRGYTF.

This clone appeared a few times. This sequence joins TRBV2 and TRBJ1-1; no firm D call. From germline, CDR1 is SNHLY and CDR2 FYNNEI. Trimming removed 7 bases at V and 8 bases at J, with 11 bases between. The CDR3 length is 11 residues. The CDR3 DNA reads as TGTGCCAGCATTACGACGGCGGAAGCTTTCTTT. It translates to CASITTAEAFF.

This clone was found a few times. The V gene is TRBV5-1, the J gene TRBJ2-7; 10 bases fit TRBD2. After removal of 3 bases from V and 0 bases from J, the junction contained 3 bases not matched to a gene. In germline, CDR1 is SGHRS, CDR2 YFSETQ. There are 15 residues in the CDR3. The CDR3 region is CASSWTSGSSYEQYF. In DNA form, the CDR3 reads TGCGCCAGCAGCTGGACTAGCGGAAGCTCCTACGAGCAGTACTTC.

This chain connects TRBV7-2 to TRBJ2-6; D gene ambiguous. The V and J ends lost 1 base and 0 bases respectively, with 7 bases between them. The germline V gene encodes CDR1 SGHTA and CDR2 FQGNSA. CDR3 size: 16 residues. This CDR3 is CASSLVGYSGANVLTF. DNA for the CDR3: TGTGCCAGCAGCTTAGTTGGGTACTCTGGGGCCAACGTCCTGACTTTC.

This clone occurred a few times. The chain uses TRBV28 and TRBJ2-7, with D maybe TRBD1 (5 bases). The germline gives CDR1 MDHEN, CDR2 SYDVKM. There are 16 residues in the CDR3. Trimming shortened V by 4 bases and J by 0 bases, and 16 bases separated the two germline ends. The CDR3 sequence is CASSSPGETGSYEQYF. For the CDR3, the DNA is TGTGCCAGCAGTTCGCCAGGTGAAACAGGCTCCTACGAGCAGTACTTC.

The CDR3 reads CASSFRTIVWYF. CDR3 nucleotide sequence: TGTGCCAGCAGTTTTCGGACTATTGTATGGTATTTT. J is TRBJ2-3 and V is TRBV27; the D gene is possibly TRBD2 (6 bases). Deletions cut 3 bases from V and 14 bases from J, with 15 bases between. Germline CDR1 is MNHEY and CDR2 is SMNVEV (reference sequence). This CDR3 region has 12 residues.

There are a few counts of this clone. This chain connects TRBV29-1 to TRBJ2-7; possibly TRBD1 or TRBD2 for D (5 bases each). The V gene's germline CDR1 is SQVTM and CDR2 ANQGSEA. The germline V and J ends were trimmed by 7 bases and 3 bases, with 13 bases remaining between them. The CDR3 loop spans 12 amino acids. CDR3 in amino acids: CSALSGGYEQYF. Here the CDR3 DNA reads TGCAGCGCCCTGAGTGGGGGCTACGAGCAGTACTTC.

This chain links TRBV27 with TRBJ2-7; tentative D call: TRBD1 (6 bases). Per the germline V gene, CDR1 is MNHEY and CDR2 is SMNVEV (reference sequence). Trimming took off 6 bases at V and 1 base at J, with 28 bases between the two ends. This CDR3 is 19 amino acids long. The CDR3 region is CASSTRYTGSGQPSYEQYF. The CDR3 region has the DNA TGTGCCAGCAGCACAAGATACACCGGGTCTGGACAGCCTTCCTACGAGCAGTACTTC.

The chain is built from TRBV28 and TRBJ1-2, with 12 positions matching TRBD1. The ends lost 3 bases at V and 7 bases at J; junction bases unmatched: 9. Germline V gene data show CDR1 as MDHEN and CDR2 as SYDVKM. This CDR3 spans 16 amino acids. In DNA form, the CDR3 reads TGTGCCAGCAGTTTGGCCAGGGGGACAGGGGGCTCTGGCTACACCTTC. This translates into CASSLARGTGGSGYTF.

This chain connects TRBV7-9 to TRBJ1-1, with D possibly matching TRBD1 (5 bases). The V gene's germline CDR1 is SEHNR and CDR2 FQNEAQ (reference sequence). Trimming shortened V by 4 bases and J by 5 bases, and 17 bases separated the two germline ends. The CDR3 runs to 15 residues. The DNA of the CDR3 is TGTGCCAGCAGCTCCCGTGGGAGGGGTCGAACTGAAGCTTTCTTT. Translated: CASSSRGRGRTEAFF.

This clone was counted a few times. The rearrangement links TRBV9 to TRBJ2-7; TRBD2 matches at 7 bases. The CDR3 runs 15 residues. The J segment lost 2 bases and the V segment lost 4 bases, leaving 9 bases of the junction unmatched. Germline CDR1 is SGDLS and CDR2 is YYNGEE. The CDR3 DNA is TGTGCCAGCAGCCCCCGGCTAGCGGTCACCTACGAGCAGTACTTC. It yields the protein CASSPRLAVTYEQYF.

V usage is TRBV10-3 and J usage is TRBJ2-1, with 7 bases lining up with TRBD1. The CDR3 is made up of 18 amino acids. The junction had 17 bases not matched to a gene; V was cut back by 4 bases and J by 5 bases. Germline values: CDR1 ENHRY, CDR2 SYGVKD. CDR3 protein: CAISVTPRGAGGHNEQFF. CDR3 DNA: TGTGCCATCAGTGTCACCCCTCGGGGAGCAGGGGGACACAATGAGCAGTTCTTC.

V and J are TRBV1 and TRBJ1-5; the table assigns TRBD1, which was not confirmed against the DNA. TRBV1 constitutes a pseudogene. There are 20 residues in the CDR3. Here the CDR3 reads CTSNSTPGQGCRLSNQPQHF. CDR3 in DNA: TGCACCAGTAACAGCACCCCCGGACAGGGGTGTCGGCTTAGCAATCAGCCCCAGCATTTT.

The chain couples TRBV28 to TRBJ1-2; D is ambiguous. V was shortened by 5 bases and J by 2 bases, with 15 bases between the two germline ends. CDR1 is MDHEN and CDR2 is SYDVKM in the germline V gene. The length of the CDR3 is 15 residues. CDR3 protein: CASSAAAFTNYGYTF. In nucleotides, the CDR3 is TGTGCCAGCAGTGCGGCGGCATTCACCAACTATGGCTACACCTTC.

This chain links TRBV4-1 with TRBJ1-2; D not resolved. This CDR3 has 13 residues. Germline assignment: CDR1 MGHRA and CDR2 YSYEKL. Trimming stripped 0 bases from V and 4 bases from J, with 6 bases between. CDR3 residues: CASSQDLGYGYTF. Written as DNA, the CDR3 is TGCGCCAGCAGCCAAGATTTGGGCTATGGCTACACCTTC.

The gene calls are TRBV30 and TRBJ2-5; the D gene is possibly TRBD2 (6 bases). Germline V lookup: CDR1 GTSNPN, CDR2 SVGIG (reference sequence). The V gene lost 2 bases and the J gene lost 2 bases, with 9 bases spanning the gap. The CDR3 sequence is 13 residues long. Here the CDR3 DNA reads TGTGCCTGGAGTTATGGGGGGCAAGAGACCCAGTACTTC. This encodes CAWSYGGQETQYF.

This clone showed up just a few times. The chain recombines TRBV30 with TRBJ1-2, with D unresolved. The V gene's germline CDR1 is GTSNPN and CDR2 SVGIG (reference sequence). The CDR3 loop spans 13 amino acids. V shed 0 bases and J shed 7 bases, with 12 bases lying between them. DNA of the CDR3: TGTGCCTGGAGTGTACGATCCGGGAGTGGCTACACCTTC. Translation gives CAWSVRSGSGYTF.

The rearrangement uses TRBV10-2 and TRBJ2-6; 10 nucleotides line up with TRBD1. Germline CDR1 is WSHSY and CDR2 is SAAADI. The J segment lost 3 bases and the V segment lost 7 bases, leaving 6 bases of the junction unmatched. This CDR3 comprises 16 residues. CDR3 region: CASTDRGYGGANVLTF. The CDR3, as DNA: TGCGCCAGCACGGACAGGGGGTATGGTGGGGCCAACGTCCTGACTTTC.

This clone was seen a handful of times. The chain has TRBV29-1 and TRBJ1-4; D unresolved. Germline V CDR1 and CDR2: SQVTM, ANQGSEA. The CDR3 is 11 residues long. The germline V and J ends were trimmed by 6 bases and 4 bases, with 6 bases remaining between them. The CDR3 region is CSVRDNEKLFF. The DNA for the CDR3 is TGCAGCGTCCGGGATAATGAAAAACTGTTTTTT.

This chain uses TRBV30 with TRBJ1-1; D is unclear. The germline V gene has CDR1 GTSNPN and CDR2 SVGIG (reference sequence). The CDR3 runs to 13 residues. V gave up 4 bases and J gave up 4 bases, with 13 bases separating them. CDR3 sequence: CAWTIYAGTEAFF. CDR3 bases: TGTGCCTGGACGATCTATGCAGGCACTGAAGCTTTCTTT.

In regard to this clone: Other DNA variants within this sample encode the same CDR3. This chain links TRBV10-3 with TRBJ2-3; 8 nucleotides match TRBD1. CDR1 is ENHRY, CDR2 SYGVKD, per germline. This CDR3 region has 13 residues. The V gene end was trimmed by 6 bases and the J gene end by 3 bases; junction bases not matched to a gene: 2. The CDR3 is CAIRDRETDTQYF. The CDR3 coding sequence is TGTGCCATCAGGGACAGGGAAACAGATACGCAGTATTTT.

The genes are TRBV5-1 and TRBJ1-2; no definite D call. CDR1 is SGHRS and CDR2 is YFSETQ in the germline V gene. The CDR3 loop spans 15 amino acids. The ends were cut back, 4 bases at V and 14 bases at J, with 27 bases in the middle. The DNA for the CDR3 is TGCGCCAGCAGCCAATCAGGCAGGACTCCCTATGGCTGGACCTTC. It yields the protein CASSQSGRTPYGWTF.

This clone appeared a few times. The CDR3 DNA reads TGTGCCAGCAGCCCAGCCCGGACAGAGGAGACCCAGTACTTC. Its translation is CASSPARTEETQYF. V usage is TRBV7-2 and J usage is TRBJ2-5, with D possibly being TRBD1 (6 bases). The CDR3 is 14 residues long. Germline lookup yields CDR1 SGHTA and CDR2 FQGNSA. Between the trimmed V and J ends, which lost 5 bases and 5 bases, there was a span of 15 bases.

The chain couples TRBV18 to TRBJ2-1; the D is unclear. Germline CDR1 reads KGHSH; CDR2 reads LQKENI. Trimming shortened V by 2 bases and J by 0 bases, and 11 bases separated the two germline ends. This CDR3 has 16 residues. CDR3 in amino acids: CASSPTPVSSYNEQFF. The CDR3 DNA sequence: TGTGCCAGCTCACCAACGCCCGTGAGCTCCTACAATGAGCAGTTCTTC.